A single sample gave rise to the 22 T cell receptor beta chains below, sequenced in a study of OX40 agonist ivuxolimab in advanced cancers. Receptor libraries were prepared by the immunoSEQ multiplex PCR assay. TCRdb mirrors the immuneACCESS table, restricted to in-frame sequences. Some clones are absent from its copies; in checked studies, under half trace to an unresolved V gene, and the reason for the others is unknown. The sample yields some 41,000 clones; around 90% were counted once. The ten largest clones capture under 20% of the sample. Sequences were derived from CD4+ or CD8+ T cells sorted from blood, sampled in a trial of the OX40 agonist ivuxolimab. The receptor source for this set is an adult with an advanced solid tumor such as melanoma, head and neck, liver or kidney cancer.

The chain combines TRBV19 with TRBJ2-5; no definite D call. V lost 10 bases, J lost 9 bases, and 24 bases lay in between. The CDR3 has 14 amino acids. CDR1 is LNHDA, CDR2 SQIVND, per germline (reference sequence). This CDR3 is CATRVADSSPAQYF. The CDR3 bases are TGTGCCACAAGGGTGGCTGACTCGTCCCCGGCCCAGTACTTC.

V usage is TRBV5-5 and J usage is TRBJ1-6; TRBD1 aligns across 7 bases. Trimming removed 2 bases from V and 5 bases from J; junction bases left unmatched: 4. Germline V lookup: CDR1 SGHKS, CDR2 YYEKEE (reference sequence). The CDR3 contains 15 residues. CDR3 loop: CASSFSGQDNSPLHF. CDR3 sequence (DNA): TGTGCCAGCAGCTTCAGCGGACAGGATAATTCACCCCTCCACTTT.

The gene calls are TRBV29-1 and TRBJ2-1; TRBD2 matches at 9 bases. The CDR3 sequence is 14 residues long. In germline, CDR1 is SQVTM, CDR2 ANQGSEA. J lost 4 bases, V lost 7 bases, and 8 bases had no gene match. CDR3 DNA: TGCAGCGCCCTGGGCGGGGGGGTGTACAATGAGCAGTTCTTC. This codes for CSALGGGVYNEQFF.

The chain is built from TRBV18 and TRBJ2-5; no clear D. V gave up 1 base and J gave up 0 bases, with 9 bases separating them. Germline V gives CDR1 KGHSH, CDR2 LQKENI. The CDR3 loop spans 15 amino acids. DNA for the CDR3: TGTGCCAGCTCACCACGAACAGAGTACCAAGAGACCCAGTACTTC. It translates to CASSPRTEYQETQYF.

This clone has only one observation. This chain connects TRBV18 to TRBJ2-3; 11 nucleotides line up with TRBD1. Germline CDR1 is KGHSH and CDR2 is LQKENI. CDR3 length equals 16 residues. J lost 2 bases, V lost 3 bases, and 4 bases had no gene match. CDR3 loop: CASSPGQGGFTDTQYF. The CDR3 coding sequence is TGTGCCAGCTCACCGGGACAGGGGGGCTTCACAGATACGCAGTATTTT.

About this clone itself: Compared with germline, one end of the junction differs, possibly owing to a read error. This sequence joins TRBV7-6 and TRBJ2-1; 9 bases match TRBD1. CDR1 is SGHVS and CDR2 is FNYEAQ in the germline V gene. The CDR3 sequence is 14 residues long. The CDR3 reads CASSSGTGPLVLVF. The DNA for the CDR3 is TGTGCCAGCAGCTCCGGGACAGGGCCGTTGGTCTTGGTCTTC.

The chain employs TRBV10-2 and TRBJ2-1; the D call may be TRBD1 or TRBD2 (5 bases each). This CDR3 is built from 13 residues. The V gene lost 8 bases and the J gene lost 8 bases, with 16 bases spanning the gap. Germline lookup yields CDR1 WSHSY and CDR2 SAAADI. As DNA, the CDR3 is TGCGCCAGCTTGTGGGGGTCCAGGGATGAGCAGTTCTTC. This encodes CASLWGSRDEQFF.

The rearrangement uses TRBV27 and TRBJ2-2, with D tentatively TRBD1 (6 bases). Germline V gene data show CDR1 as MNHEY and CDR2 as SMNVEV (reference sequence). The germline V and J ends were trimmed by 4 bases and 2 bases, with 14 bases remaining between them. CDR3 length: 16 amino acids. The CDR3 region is CASSSLPGTNTGELFF. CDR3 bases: TGTGCCAGCAGTTCCCTCCCGGGGACAAACACCGGGGAGCTGTTTTTT.

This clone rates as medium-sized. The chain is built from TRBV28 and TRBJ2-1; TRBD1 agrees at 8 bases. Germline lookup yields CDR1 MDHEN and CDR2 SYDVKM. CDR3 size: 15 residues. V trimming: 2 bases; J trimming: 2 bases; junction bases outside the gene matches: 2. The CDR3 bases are TGTGCCAGCAGTTTAGGACAGGGACCCTACAATGAGCAGTTCTTC. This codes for CASSLGQGPYNEQFF.

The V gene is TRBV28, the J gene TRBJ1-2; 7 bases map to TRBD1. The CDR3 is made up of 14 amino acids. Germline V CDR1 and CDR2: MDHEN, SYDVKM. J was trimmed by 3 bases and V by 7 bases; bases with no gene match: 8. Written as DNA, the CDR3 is TGTGCCAGCAAAACAGGGGAGGGATACTATGGCTACACCTTC. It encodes CASKTGEGYYGYTF.

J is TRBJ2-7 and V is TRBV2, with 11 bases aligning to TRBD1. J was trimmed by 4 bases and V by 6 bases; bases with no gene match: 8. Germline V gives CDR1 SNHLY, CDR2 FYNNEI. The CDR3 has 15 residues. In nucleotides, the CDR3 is TGTGCCAGCAGCAGCGGGACAGGGGGTTGGTACGAGCAGTACTTC. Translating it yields CASSSGTGGWYEQYF.

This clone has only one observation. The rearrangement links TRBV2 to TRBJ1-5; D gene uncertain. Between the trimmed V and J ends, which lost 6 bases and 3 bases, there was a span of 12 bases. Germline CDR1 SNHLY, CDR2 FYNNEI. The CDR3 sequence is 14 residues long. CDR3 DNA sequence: TGTGCCAGCAGCGGGCACGAGGACAATCAGCCCCAGCATTTT. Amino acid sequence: CASSGHEDNQPQHF.

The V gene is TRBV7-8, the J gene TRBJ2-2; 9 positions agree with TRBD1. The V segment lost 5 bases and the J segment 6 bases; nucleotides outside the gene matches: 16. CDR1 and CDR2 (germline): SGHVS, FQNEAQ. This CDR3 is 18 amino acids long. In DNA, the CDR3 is TGTGCCAGCAGCCGAATGACCGGGACAGGGATAATCGCCGGGGAGCTGTTTTTT. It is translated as CASSRMTGTGIIAGELFF.

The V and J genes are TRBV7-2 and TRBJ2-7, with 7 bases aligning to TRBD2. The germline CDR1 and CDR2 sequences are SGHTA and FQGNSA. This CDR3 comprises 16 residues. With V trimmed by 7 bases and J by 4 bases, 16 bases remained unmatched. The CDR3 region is CASTIRREYPHYEQYF. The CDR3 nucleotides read TGTGCCAGCACCATCAGGCGGGAGTACCCTCATTACGAGCAGTACTTC. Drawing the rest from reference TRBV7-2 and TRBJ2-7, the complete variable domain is GAGVSQSPSNKVTEKGKDVELRCDPISGHTALYWYRQSLGQGLEFLIYFQGNSAPDKSGLPSDRFSAERTGGSVSTLTIQRTQQEDSAVYLCASTIRREYPHYEQYFGPGTRLTVT.

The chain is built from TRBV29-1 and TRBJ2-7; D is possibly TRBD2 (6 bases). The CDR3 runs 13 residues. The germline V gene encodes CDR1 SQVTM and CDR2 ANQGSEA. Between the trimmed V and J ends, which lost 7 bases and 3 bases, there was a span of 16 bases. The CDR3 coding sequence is TGCAGCGCTTTGGGCGGGATAGACTACGAGCAGTACTTC. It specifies CSALGGIDYEQYF.

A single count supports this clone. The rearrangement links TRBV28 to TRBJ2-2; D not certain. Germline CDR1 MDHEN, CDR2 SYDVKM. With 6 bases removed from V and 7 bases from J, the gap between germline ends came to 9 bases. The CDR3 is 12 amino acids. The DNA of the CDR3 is TGTGCCAGCAGGGCCGGCGGCGGGGAGCTGTTTTTT. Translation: CASRAGGGELFF.

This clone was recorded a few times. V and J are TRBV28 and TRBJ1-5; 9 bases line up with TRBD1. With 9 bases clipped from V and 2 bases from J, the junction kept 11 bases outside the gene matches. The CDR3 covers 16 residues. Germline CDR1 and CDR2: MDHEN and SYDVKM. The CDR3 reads CASGDREVSGNQPQHF. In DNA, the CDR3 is TGTGCCAGTGGGGACAGGGAGGTCTCGGGCAATCAGCCCCAGCATTTT.

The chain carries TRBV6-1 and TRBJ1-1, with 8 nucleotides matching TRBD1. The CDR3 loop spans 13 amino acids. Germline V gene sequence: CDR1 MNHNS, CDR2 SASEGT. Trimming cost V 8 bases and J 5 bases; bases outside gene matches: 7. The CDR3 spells CASPGQGRTEAFF. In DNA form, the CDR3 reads TGTGCCAGCCCCGGACAGGGACGGACTGAAGCTTTCTTT.

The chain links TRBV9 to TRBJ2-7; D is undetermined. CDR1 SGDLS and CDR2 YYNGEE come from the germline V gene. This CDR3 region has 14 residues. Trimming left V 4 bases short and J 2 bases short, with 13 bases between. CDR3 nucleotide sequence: TGTGCCAGCAGCCCTTGGACGGATGCCTACGAGCAGTACTTC. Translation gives CASSPWTDAYEQYF.

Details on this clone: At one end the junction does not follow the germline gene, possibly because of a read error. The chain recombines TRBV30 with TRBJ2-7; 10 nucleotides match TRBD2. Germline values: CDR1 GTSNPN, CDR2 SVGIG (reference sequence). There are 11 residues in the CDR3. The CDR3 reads CAWSSGTSANF. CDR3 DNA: TGTGCCTGGAGTTCAGGGACTAGCGCAAACTTC.

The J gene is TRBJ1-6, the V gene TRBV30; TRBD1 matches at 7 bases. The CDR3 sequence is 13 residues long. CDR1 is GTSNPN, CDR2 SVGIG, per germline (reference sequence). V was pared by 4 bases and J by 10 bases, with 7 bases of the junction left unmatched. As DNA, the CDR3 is TGTGCCTGGACGGCAGGGGGAGGGTCACCCCTCCACTTT. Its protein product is CAWTAGGGSPLHF.

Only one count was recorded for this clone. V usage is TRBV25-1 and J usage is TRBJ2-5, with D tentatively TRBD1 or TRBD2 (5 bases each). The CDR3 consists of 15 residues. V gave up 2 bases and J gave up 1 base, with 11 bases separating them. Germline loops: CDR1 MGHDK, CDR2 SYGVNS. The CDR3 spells CASSEAPGTQETQYF. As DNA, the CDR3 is TGTGCCAGCAGTGAAGCCCCCGGGACCCAAGAGACCCAGTACTTC.